These 24 T cell receptor beta chains were all obtained from the same sample, sequenced in a study of blood T cell repertoires in COVID-19. Only in-frame clones appear in the TCRdb table, and some are missing; sequencing was by immunoSEQ multiplex PCR. The table has about 250,000 clones, about 80% seen once; the top ten hold 8.9%. The sequencing sample was made of peripheral blood. These receptors all stem from a man older than 75 with acute or convalescent COVID-19.

The chain is built from TRBV28 and TRBJ2-7; TRBD1 is a possible D gene (5 bases). Germline V gene sequence: CDR1 MDHEN, CDR2 SYDVKM. The CDR3 is 15 amino acids. V lost 3 bases and J lost 1, with 13 bases in between. For the CDR3, the DNA is TGTGCCAGCAGTTTTAGTCCAGGGCAGTCCTACGAGCAGTACTTC. As protein: CASSFSPGQSYEQYF. Combining the CDR3 with reference TRBV28 and TRBJ2-7 gives the whole variable domain DVKVTQSSRYLVKRTGEKVFLECVQDMDHENMFWYRQDPGLGLRLIYFSYDVKMKEKGDIPEGYSVSREKKERFSLILESASTNQTSMYLCASSFSPGQSYEQYFGPGTRLTVT.

The table lists this clone with a count of one. The chain carries TRBV25-1 and TRBJ1-6; tentatively, D is TRBD1 (6 bases). Trimming took 4 bases from V and 0 from J, leaving 10 bases between them. This CDR3 region has 16 residues. The germline CDR1 and CDR2 sequences are MGHDK and SYGVNS. The DNA of the CDR3 is TGTGCCAGCAGTGGGGCAGGGGTCTCCTATAATTCACCCCTCCACTTT. Translation: CASSGAGVSYNSPLHF.

This chain connects TRBV24-1 to TRBJ2-1, with 14 bases matching TRBD2. The CDR3 contains 16 residues. Germline lookup yields CDR1 KGHDR and CDR2 SFDVKD. Germline trimming cut 12 bases from V and 6 bases from J; bases unmatched to any gene: 12. The CDR3 DNA reads as TGTGCCGTCGCCGGGACTAGCGGGAGATCGAGCAATGAGCAGTTCTTC. Amino acid sequence: CAVAGTSGRSSNEQFF.

For this clone: Other DNA sequences in the sample encode the same CDR3. The chain combines TRBV18 with TRBJ1-1; D ambiguous. Trimming left V 2 bases short and J 0 bases short, with 4 bases between. The length of the CDR3 is 13 residues. From germline, CDR1 is KGHSH and CDR2 LQKENI. The CDR3 loop reads CASSPSLNTEAFF. The DNA of the CDR3 is TGTGCCAGCTCACCAAGCCTGAACACTGAAGCTTTCTTT.

V and J are TRBV4-1 and TRBJ1-2; possibly TRBD1 for D (6 bases). Germline V gene sequence: CDR1 MGHRA, CDR2 YSYEKL. CDR3 size: 15 residues. V lost 8 bases, J lost 1 base, and 17 bases lay in between. The CDR3 coding sequence is TGCGCCAGCCGTACTGTGGGGACACTTAACTATGGCTACACCTTC. It specifies CASRTVGTLNYGYTF.

This clone has a handful of counts. The chain joins TRBV4-2 to TRBJ1-5, with 9 bases lining up with TRBD1. The CDR3 runs 18 residues. Germline V CDR1 and CDR2: LGHNA, YNFKEQ. Trimming at V came to 0 bases and at J to 4 bases, leaving 10 bases not matched to a gene. The CDR3 DNA is TGTGCCAGCAGCCAAGAAGGGGACAGGGTTGGTGTGAATCAGCCCCAGCATTTT. Encoded protein: CASSQEGDRVGVNQPQHF.

The V gene is TRBV3-1 (or the pseudogene TRBV3-2), the J gene TRBJ1-1; 8 bases match TRBD1. Germline lookup yields CDR1 LGHDT and CDR2 YNNKEL (reference sequence). V lost 4 bases to trimming and J lost 4 bases; unmatched junction nucleotides: 2. The CDR3 is 13 residues long. CDR3 amino acids: CASSRTGTTEAFF. Here the CDR3 DNA reads TGTGCCAGCAGCCGGACAGGGACCACTGAAGCTTTCTTT.

This chain joins TRBV9 and TRBJ1-6; no definite D call. The CDR3 runs 13 residues. CDR1 SGDLS and CDR2 YYNGEE come from the germline V gene. V was cut by 2 bases and J by 10 bases, with 10 bases left in between. The CDR3 reads CASSVDETSPLHF. The CDR3 DNA sequence: TGTGCCAGCAGCGTCGACGAGACATCACCCCTCCACTTT.

This clone has a single count. This rearrangement joins TRBV19 to TRBJ2-7, with 7 bases identical to TRBD1. Germline V gene data show CDR1 as LNHDA and CDR2 as SQIVND (reference sequence). Trimming took 11 bases from V and 3 from J; bases not matched to a gene: 13. The CDR3 runs 14 residues. The CDR3 sequence: CASLSRQGDYEQYF. The CDR3 DNA reads TGTGCCTCCCTCTCCCGACAGGGTGACTACGAGCAGTACTTC.

This clone was observed once. The CDR3 is CASSLITQSGPRFYGYTF. The CDR3 DNA reads as TGCGCCAGCAGCTTGATTACCCAGTCAGGCCCACGTTTTTATGGCTACACCTTC. The rearrangement links TRBV5-1 to TRBJ1-2, with unresolved D. Looked up from germline, CDR1 is SGHRS and CDR2 is YFSETQ. The CDR3 is made up of 18 amino acids. Trimming pared 1 base from V and 5 bases from J, leaving 24 bases between.

A single count supports this clone. The chain uses TRBV5-1 and TRBJ1-2; weak D call: TRBD1 (6 bases). The CDR3 runs to 13 residues. Germline CDR1 SGHRS, CDR2 YFSETQ. The V end lost 6 bases, the J end lost 4 bases, and 13 bases lay between the germline ends. Here the CDR3 reads CASKDRLGYGYTF. The CDR3 region has the DNA TGCGCCAGCAAAGACAGGTTAGGCTATGGCTACACCTTC.

The chain uses TRBV6-1 and TRBJ2-7; 9 nucleotides match TRBD1. J lost 7 bases, V lost 4 bases, and 14 bases had no gene match. CDR3 length equals 16 residues. Germline assignment: CDR1 MNHNS and CDR2 SASEGT. CDR3 region: CASSGQPPGTGNEQYF. The CDR3 region has the DNA TGTGCCAGCAGTGGACAGCCCCCAGGGACAGGGAATGAGCAGTACTTC.

This clone has only one observation. The V gene is TRBV4-1, the J gene TRBJ2-1; tentative D call: TRBD2 (5 bases). Trimming pared 0 bases from V and 0 bases from J, leaving 9 bases between. This CDR3 contains 16 residues. Looked up from germline, CDR1 is MGHRA and CDR2 is YSYEKL. In nucleotides, the CDR3 is TGCGCCAGCAGCCAAGATCAGCGGAGCTCCTACAATGAGCAGTTCTTC. This sequence encodes CASSQDQRSSYNEQFF.

This chain connects TRBV25-1 to TRBJ2-7, with 8 bases aligning to TRBD1. V shed 4 bases, J shed 5 bases, and the junction held 7 bases outside the gene matches. This CDR3 region has 14 residues. CDR1 is MGHDK, CDR2 SYGVNS, per germline. CDR3 coding DNA: TGTGCCAGCAGTGTGACAGGGGTTGGCCACGAGCAGTACTTC. Translation gives CASSVTGVGHEQYF.

The rearrangement links TRBV6-5 to TRBJ2-5, with 8 bases lining up with TRBD1. Germline CDR1 and CDR2: MNHEY and SVGAGI. This CDR3 is 14 amino acids long. The V segment lost 7 bases and the J segment 4 bases; nucleotides outside the gene matches: 8. The CDR3 protein is CASKDRGRSETQYF. CDR3 bases: TGTGCCAGCAAAGACAGGGGTAGATCAGAGACCCAGTACTTC.

V gene TRBV30 combines with J gene TRBJ1-6; 7 bases are a match to TRBD1. Germline V gene lookup returns CDR1 GTSNPN and CDR2 SVGIG (reference sequence). The CDR3 extends over 12 amino acids. V lost 8 bases, J lost 14 bases, and 12 bases stayed unmatched. The CDR3 loop reads CAEGQGGPALHF. As DNA, the CDR3 is TGTGCCGAGGGGCAGGGGGGTCCAGCCCTCCACTTT.

The chain combines TRBV7-3 with TRBJ2-2; D might be TRBD1 (6 bases). Trimming shortened V by 6 bases and J by 4 bases, and 18 bases separated the two germline ends. CDR3 length equals 16 residues. CDR1 SGHTA and CDR2 FQGTGA come from the germline V gene. The CDR3 sequence is CASSLDTGMRTGELFF. The CDR3 DNA reads as TGTGCCAGCAGTCTTGATACAGGGATGCGCACCGGGGAGCTGTTTTTT.

This clone was observed a few times. The chain recombines TRBV5-1 with TRBJ2-7, with D unresolved. Trimming pared 3 bases from V and 2 bases from J, leaving 15 bases between. The length of the CDR3 is 15 residues. In germline, CDR1 is SGHRS, CDR2 YFSETQ. CDR3 loop: CASSSLPDGAYEQYF. CDR3 DNA: TGCGCCAGCAGCTCCCTGCCAGACGGAGCCTACGAGCAGTACTTC.

This clone was seen a few times. The chain has TRBV10-3 and TRBJ1-2; D possibly corresponds to TRBD1 (5 bases). Trimming stripped 2 bases from V and 8 bases from J, with 12 bases between. CDR1 is ENHRY and CDR2 is SYGVKD in the germline V gene. The CDR3 contains 13 residues. CDR3 coding DNA: TGTGCCATCAGTGAGGGGGGGAGGATGGGCTACACCTTC. Translation gives CAISEGGRMGYTF.

The rearrangement joins TRBV4-2 to TRBJ2-2, with 7 bases identical to TRBD1. Germline CDR1 is LGHNA and CDR2 is YNFKEQ. The CDR3 is 16 amino acids. V was pared by 6 bases and J by 4 bases, with 11 bases of the junction left unmatched. CDR3 nucleotide sequence: TGTGCCAGCAGTAAGAGGGGGCAGGGAACCACCGGGGAGCTGTTTTTT. It translates to CASSKRGQGTTGELFF.

The chain carries TRBV4-1 and TRBJ1-2; D might be TRBD1 (5 bases). The V and J ends lost 3 bases and 8 bases respectively, with 19 bases between them. This CDR3 is 15 amino acids long. Germline V gene data show CDR1 as MGHRA and CDR2 as YSYEKL. CDR3 nucleotides: TGCGCCAGCAGCCAGGACCAGGGTAGGCAATGGGGCTACACCTTC. It is translated as CASSQDQGRQWGYTF.

The chain recombines TRBV9 with TRBJ2-1; the match to TRBD2 covers 8 bases. Trimming took 4 bases from V and 1 from J; bases not matched to a gene: 4. This CDR3 is 15 amino acids long. Germline V gene sequence: CDR1 SGDLS, CDR2 YYNGEE. This CDR3 is CASSPGGASYNEQFF. CDR3 DNA sequence: TGTGCCAGCAGCCCGGGGGGGGCTTCCTACAATGAGCAGTTCTTC. The whole variable domain, filled in from reference TRBV9 and TRBJ2-1, reads DSGVTQTPKHLITATGQRVTLRCSPRSGDLSVYWYQQSLDQGLQFLIQYYNGEERAKGNILERFSAQQFPDLHSELNLSSLELGDSALYFCASSPGGASYNEQFFGPGTRLTVL.

The chain recombines TRBV5-1 with TRBJ2-1; 11 nucleotides agree with TRBD2. In germline, CDR1 is SGHRS, CDR2 YFSETQ. V gave up 3 bases and J gave up 4 bases; unmatched junction bases: 6. The CDR3 sequence is 16 residues long. CDR3 amino acids: CASSSGGTSGYNEQFF. The CDR3 DNA sequence: TGCGCCAGCAGCTCCGGGGGGACTAGCGGATACAATGAGCAGTTCTTC.

This clone has only a few counts. The chain recombines TRBV7-2 with TRBJ1-3; D possibly corresponds to TRBD1 (6 bases). CDR3 length: 17 amino acids. The germline CDR1 and CDR2 sequences are SGHTA and FQGNSA. V lost 4 bases and J 0 bases, leaving 16 bases between the germline ends. The CDR3 coding sequence is TGTGCCAGCAGCTCCGTCCGGGCGGGGGCCTCTGGAAACACCATATATTTT. Encoded protein: CASSSVRAGASGNTIYF.